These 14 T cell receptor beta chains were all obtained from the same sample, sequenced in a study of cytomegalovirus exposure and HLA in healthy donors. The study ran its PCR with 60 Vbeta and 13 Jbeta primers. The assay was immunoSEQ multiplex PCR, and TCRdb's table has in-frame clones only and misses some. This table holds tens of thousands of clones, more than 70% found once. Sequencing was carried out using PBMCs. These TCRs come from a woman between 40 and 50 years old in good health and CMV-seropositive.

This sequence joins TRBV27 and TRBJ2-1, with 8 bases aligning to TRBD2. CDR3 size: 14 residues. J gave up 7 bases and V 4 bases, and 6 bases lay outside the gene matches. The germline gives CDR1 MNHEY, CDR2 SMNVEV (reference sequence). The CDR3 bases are TGTGCCAGCAGTTCGGGGGGGCCTAGGAATGAGCAGTTCTTC. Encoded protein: CASSSGGPRNEQFF.

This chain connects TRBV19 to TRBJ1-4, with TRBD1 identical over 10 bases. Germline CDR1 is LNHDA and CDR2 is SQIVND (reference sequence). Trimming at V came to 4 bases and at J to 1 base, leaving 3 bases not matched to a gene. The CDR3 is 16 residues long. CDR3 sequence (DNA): TGTGCCAGTAGTAGGGACAGGGGAGGAACTAATGAAAAACTGTTTTTT. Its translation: CASSRDRGGTNEKLFF.

The CDR3 DNA reads as TGCGCCAGCAGCCAAGAACCGGGCAGGGGCCGCTATGGCTACACCTTC. Translating gives CASSQEPGRGRYGYTF. The chain carries TRBV4-1 and TRBJ1-2; perhaps TRBD1 as D (6 bases). The germline V gene encodes CDR1 MGHRA and CDR2 YSYEKL. V was trimmed by 0 bases and J by 4 bases, leaving 15 bases between them. The CDR3 runs to 16 residues.

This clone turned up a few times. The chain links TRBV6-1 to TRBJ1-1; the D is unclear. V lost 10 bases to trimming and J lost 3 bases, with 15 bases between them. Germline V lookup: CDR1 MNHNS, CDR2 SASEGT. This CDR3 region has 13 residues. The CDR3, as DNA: TGTGCCACTGGGCCTGACATGTACACTGAAGCTTTCTTT. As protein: CATGPDMYTEAFF.

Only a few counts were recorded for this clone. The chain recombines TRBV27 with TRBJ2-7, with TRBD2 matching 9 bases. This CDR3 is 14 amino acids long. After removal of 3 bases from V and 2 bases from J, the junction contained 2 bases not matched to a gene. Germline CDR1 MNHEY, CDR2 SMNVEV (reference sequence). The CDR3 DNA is TGTGCCAGCAGTTTGCGGGGGGGGCCCTACGAGCAGTACTTC. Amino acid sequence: CASSLRGGPYEQYF.

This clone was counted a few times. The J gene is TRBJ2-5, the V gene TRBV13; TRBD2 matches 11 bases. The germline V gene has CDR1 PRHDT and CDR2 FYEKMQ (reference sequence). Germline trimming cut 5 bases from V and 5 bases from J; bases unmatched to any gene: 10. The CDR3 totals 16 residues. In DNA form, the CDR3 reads TGTGCCAGCAGCCAGCGACTAGCGGGGATTCTGGAGACCCAGTACTTC. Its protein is CASSQRLAGILETQYF.

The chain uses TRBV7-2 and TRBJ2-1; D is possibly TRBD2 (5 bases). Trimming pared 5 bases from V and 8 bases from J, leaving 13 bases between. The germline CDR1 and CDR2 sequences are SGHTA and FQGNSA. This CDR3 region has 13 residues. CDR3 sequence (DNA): TGTGCCAGCAGCCGGTACTCCGGGGATGAGCAGTTCTTC. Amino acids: CASSRYSGDEQFF.

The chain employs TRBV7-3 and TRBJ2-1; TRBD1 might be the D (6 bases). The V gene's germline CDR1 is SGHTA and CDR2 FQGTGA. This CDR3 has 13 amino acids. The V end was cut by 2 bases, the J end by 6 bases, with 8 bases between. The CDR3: CASSLYRANEQFF. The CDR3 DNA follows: TGTGCCAGCAGCTTATACAGGGCCAATGAGCAGTTCTTC.

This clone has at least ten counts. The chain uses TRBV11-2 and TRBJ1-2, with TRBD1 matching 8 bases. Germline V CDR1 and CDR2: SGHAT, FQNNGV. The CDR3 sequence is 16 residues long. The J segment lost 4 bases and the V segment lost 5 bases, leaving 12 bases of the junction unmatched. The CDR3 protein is CASSPDGQGPLYGYTF. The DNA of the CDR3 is TGTGCCAGCAGCCCCGACGGACAGGGCCCTCTCTATGGCTACACCTTC.

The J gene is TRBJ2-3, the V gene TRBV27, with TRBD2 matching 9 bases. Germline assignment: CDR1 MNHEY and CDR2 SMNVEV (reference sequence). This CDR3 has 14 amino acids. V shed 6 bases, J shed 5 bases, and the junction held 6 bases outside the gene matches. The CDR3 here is CASRASGMRDTQYF. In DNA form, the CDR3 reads TGTGCCAGCAGGGCTAGCGGGATGAGAGATACGCAGTATTTT.

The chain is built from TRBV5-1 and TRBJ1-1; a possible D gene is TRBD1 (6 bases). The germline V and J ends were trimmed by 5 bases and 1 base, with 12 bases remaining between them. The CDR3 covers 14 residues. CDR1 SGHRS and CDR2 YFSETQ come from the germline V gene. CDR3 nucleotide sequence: TGCGCCAGCAGTTACGGACAGCCGAACACTGAAGCTTTCTTT. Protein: CASSYGQPNTEAFF.

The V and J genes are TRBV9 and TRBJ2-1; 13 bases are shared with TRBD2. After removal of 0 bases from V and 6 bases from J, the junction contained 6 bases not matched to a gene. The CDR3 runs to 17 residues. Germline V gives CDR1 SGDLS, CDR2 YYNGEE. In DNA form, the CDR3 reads TGTGCCAGCAGCGTAGAGAGGGGACTAGCGGGAACCAATGAGCAGTTCTTC. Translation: CASSVERGLAGTNEQFF.

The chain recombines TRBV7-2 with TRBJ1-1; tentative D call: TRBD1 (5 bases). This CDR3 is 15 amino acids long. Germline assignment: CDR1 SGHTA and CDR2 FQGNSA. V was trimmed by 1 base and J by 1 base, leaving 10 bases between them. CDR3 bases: TGTGCCAGCAGCTTAGTGAGTACAGGGAACACTGAAGCTTTCTTT. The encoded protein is CASSLVSTGNTEAFF.

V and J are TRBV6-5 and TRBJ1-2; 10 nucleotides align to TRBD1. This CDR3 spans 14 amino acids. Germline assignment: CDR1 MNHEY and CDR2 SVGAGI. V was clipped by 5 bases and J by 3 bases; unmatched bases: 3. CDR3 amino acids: CASSGTGADYGYTF. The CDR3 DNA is TGTGCCAGCAGTGGGACAGGGGCTGACTATGGCTACACCTTC.